The 14 T cell receptor beta chains below all came from one sample that was sequenced in a study of blood T cell repertoires in COVID-19. Sequenced by immunoSEQ multiplex PCR; TCRdb stores in-frame clones only, minus some. The repertoire has tens of thousands of clones, 70% to 90% of them found once; the top ten carry around 7.3%. The source material was peripheral blood. All receptors come from a woman of 80 years or more with acute or convalescent COVID-19.

V and J are TRBV19 and TRBJ2-3, with TRBD2 matching over 8 bases. V was pared by 11 bases and J by 2 bases, with 12 bases of the junction left unmatched. Germline-derived CDR1 and CDR2 are LNHDA and SQIVND (reference sequence). The CDR3 has 15 residues. The CDR3 DNA follows: TGTGCCTCAGGGACTGCGGGGGGACACACAGATACGCAGTATTTT. Residues: CASGTAGGHTDTQYF.

The chain combines TRBV7-2 with TRBJ2-1, with TRBD2 matching over 9 bases. CDR1 SGHTA and CDR2 FQGNSA come from the germline V gene. After removal of 5 bases from V and 3 bases from J, the junction contained 8 bases not matched to a gene. This CDR3 spans 16 amino acids. CDR3 sequence (DNA): TGTGCCAGCAGCGTCTCCGGGACTAGCCGCTACAATGAGCAGTTCTTC. Its protein product is CASSVSGTSRYNEQFF.

This clone was found once. The J gene is TRBJ2-7, the V gene TRBV6-6; 11 nucleotides line up with TRBD1. CDR1 is MNHNY, CDR2 SVGAGI, per germline (reference sequence). CDR3 length: 13 residues. Trimming cost V 7 bases and J 6 bases; bases outside gene matches: 5. This CDR3 reads CASKGGTGGEQYF. CDR3 coding DNA: TGTGCCAGCAAGGGCGGGACAGGGGGCGAGCAGTACTTC.

This CDR3 is CAWGHSGNTIYF. The CDR3 DNA is TGTGCCTGGGGTCATTCTGGAAACACCATATATTTT. V and J are TRBV30 and TRBJ1-3; D not resolved. The V and J ends lost 5 bases and 1 base respectively, with 6 bases between them. CDR3 length: 12 residues. The germline gives CDR1 GTSNPN, CDR2 SVGIG (reference sequence).

The V call is TRBV15, the J call TRBJ2-2; the D gene is possibly TRBD1 (6 bases). The V gene lost 5 bases and the J gene lost 4 bases, with 8 bases spanning the gap. Germline assignment: CDR1 LNHNV and CDR2 YYDKDF (reference sequence). The CDR3 loop spans 13 amino acids. CDR3 in amino acids: CATSADSTGELFF. The DNA for the CDR3 is TGTGCCACCAGCGCGGACAGCACCGGGGAGCTGTTTTTT.

The chain uses TRBV18 and TRBJ1-1, with 10 positions matching TRBD1. The junction had 2 bases not matched to a gene; V was cut back by 2 bases and J by 2 bases. This CDR3 has 15 amino acids. Germline V gene data show CDR1 as KGHSH and CDR2 as LQKENI. DNA of the CDR3: TGTGCCAGCTCACCAAGACAGGGGGCTAACACTGAAGCTTTCTTT. Its protein product is CASSPRQGANTEAFF.

The chain is built from TRBV4-1 and TRBJ1-5; D is unresolved. The CDR3 extends over 15 amino acids. CDR1 is MGHRA, CDR2 YSYEKL, per germline. V was trimmed by 4 bases and J by 4 bases, leaving 14 bases between them. Written as DNA, the CDR3 is TGCGCCAGCAGCCTAGTGGGAGCAAATAATCAGCCCCAGCATTTT. It yields the protein CASSLVGANNQPQHF.

The J gene is TRBJ1-2, the V gene TRBV9; D gene uncertain. The germline CDR1 and CDR2 sequences are SGDLS and YYNGEE. The CDR3 is 14 residues long. V gave up 0 bases and J gave up 3 bases, with 9 bases separating them. The CDR3 loop is CASSVAEGDYGYTF. In DNA form, the CDR3 reads TGTGCCAGCAGCGTAGCGGAGGGCGACTATGGCTACACCTTC. Using reference TRBV9 and TRBJ1-2 for the parts outside the CDR3, the full variable domain is DSGVTQTPKHLITATGQRVTLRCSPRSGDLSVYWYQQSLDQGLQFLIQYYNGEERAKGNILERFSAQQFPDLHSELNLSSLELGDSALYFCASSVAEGDYGYTFGSGTRLTVV.

The V gene is TRBV15, the J gene TRBJ2-2; a possible D gene is TRBD2 (5 bases). CDR1 is LNHNV and CDR2 is YYDKDF in the germline V gene (reference sequence). With 0 bases removed from V and 4 bases from J, the gap between germline ends came to 9 bases. This CDR3 spans 15 amino acids. CDR3 loop: CATSRDLATTGELFF. DNA of the CDR3: TGTGCCACCAGCAGAGACCTAGCCACCACCGGGGAGCTGTTTTTT.

The CDR3 sequence is CASSPKAQSGSYEQYF. The DNA for the CDR3 is TGCGCCAGCAGCCCAAAAGCCCAAAGCGGTTCCTACGAGCAGTACTTC. The rearrangement uses TRBV5-1 and TRBJ2-7; the D gene is possibly TRBD2 (5 bases). The V and J ends lost 4 bases and 1 base respectively, with 18 bases between them. Germline loops: CDR1 SGHRS, CDR2 YFSETQ. The CDR3 has 16 residues.

This chain joins TRBV27 and TRBJ2-7, with 9 bases identical to TRBD1. The CDR3 totals 14 residues. Per germline, CDR1 MNHEY and CDR2 SMNVEV (reference sequence). V shed 5 bases and J 2 bases; nucleotides not matched to a gene: 4. The chain's CDR3 is CASSLDRGAYEQYF. The DNA of the CDR3 is TGTGCCAGCAGTCTAGACAGGGGGGCCTACGAGCAGTACTTC.

The rearrangement joins TRBV6-6 to TRBJ1-2, with 7 bases identical to TRBD1. The junction had 15 bases not matched to a gene; V was cut back by 5 bases and J by 6 bases. The length of the CDR3 is 16 residues. The germline V gene encodes CDR1 MNHNY and CDR2 SVGAGI (reference sequence). CDR3 residues: CASSTRYGQEENGYTF. For the CDR3, the DNA is TGTGCCAGCAGTACCCGTTACGGACAGGAGGAGAATGGCTACACCTTC.

The chain carries TRBV10-3 and TRBJ2-2; 8 bases align to TRBD2. J was trimmed by 0 bases and V by 6 bases; bases with no gene match: 9. The CDR3 sequence is 17 residues long. Germline V gene lookup returns CDR1 ENHRY and CDR2 SYGVKD. Written as DNA, the CDR3 is TGTGCCATCAGCGGGGGACCGGGGGGGCCGAACACCGGGGAGCTGTTTTTT. This encodes CAISGGPGGPNTGELFF.

The gene calls are TRBV7-9 and TRBJ1-4, with D perhaps TRBD1 (6 bases). This CDR3 has 15 amino acids. Trimming left V 4 bases short and J 2 bases short, with 11 bases between. The germline V gene has CDR1 SEHNR and CDR2 FQNEAQ (reference sequence). This CDR3 is CASSYIGQTNEKLFF. As DNA, the CDR3 is TGTGCCAGCAGCTATATCGGACAGACTAATGAAAAACTGTTTTTT. The full variable domain, in which reference TRBV7-9 and TRBJ1-4 provide the parts outside the CDR3, is DTGVSQNPRHKITKRGQNVTFRCDPISEHNRLYWYRQTLGQGPEFLTYFQNEAQLEKSRLLSDRFSAERPKGSFSTLEIQRTEQGDSAMYLCASSYIGQTNEKLFFGSGTQLSVL.